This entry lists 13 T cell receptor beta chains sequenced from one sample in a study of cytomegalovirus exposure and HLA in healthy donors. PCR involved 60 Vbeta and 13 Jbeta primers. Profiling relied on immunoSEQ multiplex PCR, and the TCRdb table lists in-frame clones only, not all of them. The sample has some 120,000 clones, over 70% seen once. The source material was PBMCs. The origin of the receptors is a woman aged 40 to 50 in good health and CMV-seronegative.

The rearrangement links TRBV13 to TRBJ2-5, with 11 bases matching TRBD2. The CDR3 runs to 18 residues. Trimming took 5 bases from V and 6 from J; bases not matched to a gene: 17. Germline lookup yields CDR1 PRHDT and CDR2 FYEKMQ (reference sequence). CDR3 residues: CASSPPSGSGRAWQTQYF. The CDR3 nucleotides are TGTGCCAGCAGCCCCCCGTCCGGTAGCGGGAGGGCCTGGCAGACCCAGTACTTC.

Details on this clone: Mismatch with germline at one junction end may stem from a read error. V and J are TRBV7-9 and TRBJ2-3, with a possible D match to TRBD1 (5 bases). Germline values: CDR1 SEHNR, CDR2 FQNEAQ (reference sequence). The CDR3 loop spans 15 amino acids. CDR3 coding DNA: TGTTCCAGCAGCCCCCACAAGACAGTCAGAGATACGCAGTATTTT. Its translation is CSSSPHKTVRDTQYF. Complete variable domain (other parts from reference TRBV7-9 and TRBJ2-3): DTGVSQNPRHKITKRGQNVTFRCDPISEHNRLYWYRQTLGQGPEFLTYFQNEAQLEKSRLLSDRFSAERPKGSFSTLEIQRTEQGDSAMYLCSSSPHKTVRDTQYFGPGTRLTVL.

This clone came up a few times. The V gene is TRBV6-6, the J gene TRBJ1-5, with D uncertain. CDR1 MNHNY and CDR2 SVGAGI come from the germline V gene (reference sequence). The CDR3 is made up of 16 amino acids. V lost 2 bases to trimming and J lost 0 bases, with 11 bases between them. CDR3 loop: CASSYPTPNSNQPQHF. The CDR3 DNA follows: TGTGCCAGCAGTTACCCGACACCTAATAGCAATCAGCCCCAGCATTTT.

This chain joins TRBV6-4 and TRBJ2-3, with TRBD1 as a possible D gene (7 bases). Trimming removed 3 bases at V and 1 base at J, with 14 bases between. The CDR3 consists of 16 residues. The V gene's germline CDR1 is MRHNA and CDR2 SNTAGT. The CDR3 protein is CASSDQGGTGTDTQYF. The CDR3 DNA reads TGTGCCAGCAGTGATCAGGGGGGCACTGGCACAGATACGCAGTATTTT.

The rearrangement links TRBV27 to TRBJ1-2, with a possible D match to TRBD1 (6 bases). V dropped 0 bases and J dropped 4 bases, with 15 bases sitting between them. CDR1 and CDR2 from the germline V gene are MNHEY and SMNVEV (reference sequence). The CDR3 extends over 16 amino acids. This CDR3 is CASSLSNQGFSYGYTF. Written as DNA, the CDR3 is TGTGCCAGCAGTTTATCAAATCAGGGGTTTAGCTATGGCTACACCTTC.

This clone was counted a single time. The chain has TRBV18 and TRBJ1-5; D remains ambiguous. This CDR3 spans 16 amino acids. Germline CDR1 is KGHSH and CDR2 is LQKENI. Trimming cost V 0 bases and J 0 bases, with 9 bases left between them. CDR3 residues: CASSPPPENSNQPQHF. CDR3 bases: TGTGCCAGCTCACCACCTCCGGAGAATAGCAATCAGCCCCAGCATTTT.

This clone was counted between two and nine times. CDR3: CASSFTGETQYF. The DNA of the CDR3 is TGTGCCAGCAGCTTTACAGGGGAGACCCAGTACTTC. The gene calls are TRBV7-2 and TRBJ2-5; TRBD1 might be the D (6 bases). Trimming cost V 3 bases and J 5 bases, with 7 bases left between them. The CDR3 is 12 residues long. Germline CDR1 reads SGHTA; CDR2 reads FQGNSA.

The CDR3 loop reads CASSFRGGRDTGELFF. The CDR3 bases are TGTGCCAGCAGTTTTCGTGGCGGGAGGGACACCGGGGAGCTGTTTTTT. This sequence joins TRBV28 and TRBJ2-2; 9 bases are shared with TRBD2. The CDR3 runs 16 residues. V lost 3 bases to trimming and J lost 3 bases; unmatched junction nucleotides: 5. Looked up from germline, CDR1 is MDHEN and CDR2 is SYDVKM. Complete variable domain (other parts from reference TRBV28 and TRBJ2-2): DVKVTQSSRYLVKRTGEKVFLECVQDMDHENMFWYRQDPGLGLRLIYFSYDVKMKEKGDIPEGYSVSREKKERFSLILESASTNQTSMYLCASSFRGGRDTGELFFGEGSRLTVL.

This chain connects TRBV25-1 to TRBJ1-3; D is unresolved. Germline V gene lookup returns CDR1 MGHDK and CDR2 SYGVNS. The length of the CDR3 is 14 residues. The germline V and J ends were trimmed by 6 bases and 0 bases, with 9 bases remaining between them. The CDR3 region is CASSSTYSGNTIYF. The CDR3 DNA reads TGTGCCAGCAGCTCCACATACTCTGGAAACACCATATATTTT.

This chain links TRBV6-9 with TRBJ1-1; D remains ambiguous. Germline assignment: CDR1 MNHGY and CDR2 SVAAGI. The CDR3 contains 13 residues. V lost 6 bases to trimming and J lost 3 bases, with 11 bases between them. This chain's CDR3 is CASRPQVDTEAFF. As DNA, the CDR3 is TGTGCCAGCAGACCTCAGGTGGACACTGAAGCTTTCTTT.

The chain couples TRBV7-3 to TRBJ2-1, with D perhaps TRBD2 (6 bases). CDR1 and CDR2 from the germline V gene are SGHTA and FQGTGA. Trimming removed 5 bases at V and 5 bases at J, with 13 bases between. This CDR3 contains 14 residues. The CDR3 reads CASSTSGVDNEQFF. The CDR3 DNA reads TGTGCCAGCAGCACGTCGGGGGTTGACAATGAGCAGTTCTTC.

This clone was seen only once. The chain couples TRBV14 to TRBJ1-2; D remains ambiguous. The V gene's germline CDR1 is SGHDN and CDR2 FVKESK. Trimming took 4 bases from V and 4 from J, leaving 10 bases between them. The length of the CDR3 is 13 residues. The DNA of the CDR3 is TGTGCCAGCAGCCCCTCGTTTCTCTATGGCTACACCTTC. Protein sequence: CASSPSFLYGYTF.

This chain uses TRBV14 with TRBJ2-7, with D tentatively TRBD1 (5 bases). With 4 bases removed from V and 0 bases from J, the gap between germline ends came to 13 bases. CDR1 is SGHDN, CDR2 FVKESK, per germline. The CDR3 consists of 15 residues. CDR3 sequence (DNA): TGTGCCAGCAGCCTACGCTCGACAGCCTCCTACGAGCAGTACTTC. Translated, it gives CASSLRSTASYEQYF.